A single sample is the source of the 18 T cell receptor beta chains below, sequenced in a study of blood T cell repertoires in COVID-19. This table comes from immunoSEQ multiplex PCR, and its TCRdb copy is limited to in-frame clones, with some not included. The data show roughly 40,000 clones, 81% seen once. Material: peripheral blood. The receptors shown here come from a man at least 80 years old with active or convalescent COVID-19.

The chain combines TRBV7-3 with TRBJ2-1, with 9 bases aligning to TRBD1. Germline V gene sequence: CDR1 SGHTA, CDR2 FQGTGA. This CDR3 comprises 16 residues. The V gene end was trimmed by 0 bases and the J gene end by 7 bases; junction bases not matched to a gene: 7. The CDR3 nucleotides read TGTGCCAGCAGCTTAACTGGGGACAGGGTTATTAATGAGCAGTTCTTC. This gives the protein CASSLTGDRVINEQFF. The whole variable domain, remainder taken from reference TRBV7-3 and TRBJ2-1, is GAGVSQTPSNKVTEKGKYVELRCDPISGHTALYWYRQSLGQGPEFLIYFQGTGAADDSGLPNDRFFAVRPEGSVSTLKIQRTERGDSAVYLCASSLTGDRVINEQFFGPGTRLTVL.

J is TRBJ1-4 and V is TRBV28; D call uncertain. V was cut by 5 bases and J by 0 bases, with 10 bases left in between. The CDR3 totals 15 residues. Germline assignment: CDR1 MDHEN and CDR2 SYDVKM. This CDR3 reads CASSMRRATNEKLFF. As DNA, the CDR3 is TGTGCCAGCAGTATGCGGCGGGCAACTAATGAAAAACTGTTTTTT.

In this sample, this clone turned up once. J is TRBJ1-5 and V is TRBV6-5; 10 nucleotides agree with TRBD1. The V gene end was trimmed by 7 bases and the J gene end by 4 bases; junction bases not matched to a gene: 4. Germline lookup yields CDR1 MNHEY and CDR2 SVGAGI. The CDR3 is made up of 14 amino acids. The CDR3 DNA sequence: TGTGCCAGCATCAGGGACAGGGGAAATCAGCCCCAGCATTTT. It codes for CASIRDRGNQPQHF.

V gene TRBV11-2 combines with J gene TRBJ2-1; 7 positions match TRBD1. Germline CDR1 SGHAT, CDR2 FQNNGV. There are 14 residues in the CDR3. After removal of 5 bases from V and 6 bases from J, the junction contained 7 bases not matched to a gene. The CDR3 reads CASSQTGQSNEQFF. CDR3 sequence (DNA): TGTGCCAGCAGCCAAACGGGACAGTCCAATGAGCAGTTCTTC.

The chain combines TRBV6-6 with TRBJ2-1; TRBD1 matches at 9 bases. The CDR3 has 13 residues. Unmatched junction bases numbered 4, after V lost 5 bases and J lost 8 bases. Germline V gene lookup returns CDR1 MNHNY and CDR2 SVGAGI (reference sequence). CDR3 protein: CASSTRTGDEQFF. The CDR3 DNA follows: TGTGCCAGCAGTACCCGGACAGGGGATGAGCAGTTCTTC.

This chain uses TRBV11-3 with TRBJ2-7, with D maybe TRBD2 (5 bases). Trimming removed 5 bases at V and 7 bases at J, with 15 bases between. Germline-derived CDR1 and CDR2 are SGHNT and YENEEA. The CDR3 is 13 amino acids. CDR3 in DNA: TGTGCCAGCAGCCCCGATCCACGCGGGGAGCAGTACTTC. This gives the protein CASSPDPRGEQYF.

The chain joins TRBV7-3 to TRBJ1-2; 10 bases agree with TRBD1. Germline V gives CDR1 SGHTA, CDR2 FQGTGA. After removal of 8 bases from V and 6 bases from J, the junction contained 6 bases not matched to a gene. This CDR3 is built from 13 residues. In nucleotides, the CDR3 is TGTGCCAGCGCAGCCGGGACAGGGGATGGCTACACCTTC. It codes for CASAAGTGDGYTF.

This chain uses TRBV3-1 (or the pseudogene TRBV3-2) with TRBJ1-2; TRBD1 might be the D (6 bases). This CDR3 has 18 amino acids. V was clipped by 2 bases and J by 7 bases, with 26 bases between them. Germline assignment: CDR1 LGHDT and CDR2 YNNKEL (reference sequence). In DNA form, the CDR3 reads TGTGCCAGCAGCCAAACTCTTAGGGCAGGGGCAGGGGCTCTTGGCTACACCTTC. Protein product: CASSQTLRAGAGALGYTF.

J is TRBJ2-1 and V is TRBV4-2; 7 bases line up with TRBD1. Germline CDR1 LGHNA, CDR2 YNFKEQ. Trimming took 6 bases from V and 6 from J; bases not matched to a gene: 5. The CDR3 runs to 13 residues. The CDR3 reads CASRSPGGNEQFF. Here the CDR3 DNA reads TGTGCCAGCAGGTCGCCAGGGGGCAATGAGCAGTTCTTC.

This clone was recorded only once. The chain couples TRBV9 to TRBJ1-3; D may be TRBD1 (5 bases). The V and J ends lost 4 bases and 0 bases respectively, with 14 bases between them. The CDR3 contains 16 residues. CDR1 is SGDLS, CDR2 YYNGEE, per germline. CDR3 DNA sequence: TGTGCCAGCAGCTTGGATCCAGGGTTCTCTGGAAACACCATATATTTT. This translates into CASSLDPGFSGNTIYF.

This clone was picked up one time. The chain carries TRBV7-3 and TRBJ1-1; D gene uncertain. The CDR3 is 13 residues long. V was clipped by 4 bases and J by 0 bases, with 6 bases between them. Germline V CDR1 and CDR2: SGHTA, FQGTGA. CDR3 DNA sequence: TGTGCCAGCAGCTCAAACATGAACACTGAAGCTTTCTTT. It specifies CASSSNMNTEAFF.

This clone showed up just a few times. The V and J genes are TRBV6-2 or TRBV6-3 and TRBJ2-5; 9 bases are a match to TRBD1. With V trimmed by 2 bases and J by 9 bases, 10 bases remained unmatched. Looked up from germline, CDR1 is MNHEY and CDR2 is SVGEGT. This CDR3 is 15 amino acids long. CDR3 nucleotide sequence: TGTGCCAGCAGTTACACCGCCGCCGGGACAGGGCCCCAGTACTTC. This translates into CASSYTAAGTGPQYF.

The chain recombines TRBV6-5 with TRBJ1-2; possibly TRBD1 for D (5 bases). This CDR3 has 12 amino acids. Germline loops: CDR1 MNHEY, CDR2 SVGAGI. V was trimmed by 4 bases and J by 7 bases, leaving 10 bases between them. CDR3 nucleotides: TGTGCCAGCAGTTCAGGGTTAAGTGGCTACACCTTC. Translated, it gives CASSSGLSGYTF.

The rearrangement joins TRBV19 to TRBJ2-7; tentatively, D is TRBD1 (6 bases). The CDR3 has 13 residues. CDR1 and CDR2 (germline): LNHDA, SQIVND (reference sequence). The V gene lost 9 bases and the J gene lost 7 bases, with 19 bases spanning the gap. CDR3 DNA sequence: TGTGCCAGCCGACAGGTGGCCGTAGTGGAGCAGTACTTC. Amino acid sequence: CASRQVAVVEQYF.

The rearrangement links TRBV27 to TRBJ2-4; 10 bases line up with TRBD1. V was clipped by 2 bases and J by 3 bases; unmatched bases: 1. The length of the CDR3 is 15 residues. Germline V gives CDR1 MNHEY, CDR2 SMNVEV (reference sequence). The CDR3 region has the DNA TGTGCCAGCAGTTTAGGGACAGGGGTCAAAAACATTCAGTACTTC. Its protein product is CASSLGTGVKNIQYF.

The chain couples TRBV4-1 to TRBJ2-5; 9 nucleotides line up with TRBD1. This CDR3 is built from 15 residues. V shed 1 base and J 5 bases; nucleotides not matched to a gene: 5. The germline V gene encodes CDR1 MGHRA and CDR2 YSYEKL. CDR3 amino acids: CASSQGDREEETQYF. The CDR3 coding sequence is TGCGCCAGCAGCCAAGGGGACAGGGAGGAGGAGACCCAGTACTTC.

CDR3 region: CASSHGLANQETQYF. CDR3 DNA sequence: TGCGCCAGCAGCCACGGACTAGCGAATCAAGAGACCCAGTACTTC. This chain links TRBV4-3 with TRBJ2-5, with 9 bases that match TRBD2. The V gene end was trimmed by 3 bases and the J gene end by 2 bases; junction bases not matched to a gene: 4. The CDR3 runs 15 residues. The germline gives CDR1 LGHNA, CDR2 YSLEER.

This clone was picked up one time. This chain links TRBV2 with TRBJ2-3, with 10 bases identical to TRBD1. The length of the CDR3 is 14 residues. V was pared by 11 bases and J by 3 bases, with 8 bases of the junction left unmatched. The germline V gene encodes CDR1 SNHLY and CDR2 FYNNEI. CDR3 sequence: CACSPGQGTDTQYF. The CDR3 coding sequence is TGTGCCTGCTCCCCGGGACAGGGGACAGATACGCAGTATTTT.